The 17 T cell receptor beta chains listed next were all sequenced from one sample in a study of T cells expressing NK-cell markers (dated by TCRdb to 2019 to 2021). Library generation was performed with 5' RACE. Sequencing was carried out with an Illumina HiSeq 2000. TCRdb reprocessed the reads and assigns one entry to each CDR3 protein sequence, leaving out DNA. This sample's table carries 200,000 to 300,000 distinct CDR3 sequences. Jointly, the top ten make up 4.2% of the sample. Sample: blood T cells: a sorted CD56 or NKG2C T cell subset, CD4+ or CD8+ T cells, or bulk PBMC T cells (not recorded which). The receptors were gathered from a woman aged 18-70 years in good health.

This chain uses TRBV6-1 with TRBJ2-1; TCRdb calls TRBD1, which cannot be checked without DNA. The CDR3 loop spans 13 amino acids. Germline V gene sequence: CDR1 MNHNS, CDR2 SASEGT. This chain's CDR3 is CASTGTEVNEQFF.

The chain uses TRBV9 and TRBJ1-2; TCRdb's assignment of TRBD1 cannot be checked, as there is no DNA. CDR1 is SGDLS, CDR2 YYNGEE, per germline. This CDR3 has 17 amino acids. The CDR3 loop is CASSAHARGGGPYGYTF.

The V gene is TRBV18, the J gene TRBJ2-2; no DNA is available, so the TRBD1 call from TCRdb remains unchecked. This CDR3 spans 16 amino acids. Germline values: CDR1 KGHSH, CDR2 LQKENI. CDR3: CASSPRDRANTGELFF.

CDR3 loop: CASSLARLNTEAFF. The gene calls are TRBV12-3 or TRBV12-4 and TRBJ1-1. This CDR3 contains 14 residues.

The chain links TRBV3-1 to TRBJ1-1; TCRdb names TRBD1, which stays unverified in the absence of DNA. In germline, CDR1 is LGHDT, CDR2 YNNKEL (reference sequence). CDR3 length: 14 residues. The CDR3 reads CASSLLDRETEAFF.

This chain connects TRBV5-1 to TRBJ1-2. Germline V gene lookup returns CDR1 SGHRS and CDR2 YFSETQ. The CDR3 is 14 residues long. CDR3 region: CASSFAGYDYGYTF.

The gene calls are TRBV30 and TRBJ1-5. This CDR3 contains 13 residues. Germline V gene lookup returns CDR1 GTSNPN and CDR2 SVGIG (reference sequence). The CDR3 protein is CAWSMSGGQPQHF.

The chain links TRBV25-1 to TRBJ2-4; checking the TCRdb D call of TRBD1 is not possible without DNA. The CDR3 loop spans 15 amino acids. The germline V gene has CDR1 MGHDK and CDR2 SYGVNS. CDR3 in amino acids: CASSDGGLAKNIQYF. Drawing the rest from reference TRBV25-1 and TRBJ2-4, the complete variable domain is EADIYQTPRYLVIGTGKKITLECSQTMGHDKMYWYQQDPGMELHLIHYSYGVNSTEKGDLSSESTVSRIRTEHFPLTLESARPSHTSQYLCASSDGGLAKNIQYFGAGTRLSVL.

The chain links TRBV19 to TRBJ2-2; the TRBD2 assignment by TCRdb is unverifiable without DNA. The germline V gene has CDR1 LNHDA and CDR2 SQIVND (reference sequence). The CDR3 sequence is 19 residues long. Here the CDR3 reads CASSIDGGSSSGDTGELFF.

The chain employs TRBV6-2 or TRBV6-3 and TRBJ1-1. The CDR3 consists of 11 residues. Germline V gives CDR1 MNHEY, CDR2 SVGEGT. The CDR3 protein is CASNHATEAFF.

V and J are TRBV12-3 or TRBV12-4 and TRBJ2-7; TCRdb's D call, TRBD2, is unchecked because there is no DNA. The CDR3 sequence is 13 residues long. The CDR3 region is CARTGTSGYEQYF.

The V gene is TRBV3-1, the J gene TRBJ2-3. The CDR3 is 12 amino acids. The germline CDR1 and CDR2 sequences are LGHDT and YNNKEL (reference sequence). The CDR3 protein is CASSPTGSSQYF.

The rearrangement links TRBV10-3 to TRBJ1-2. From germline, CDR1 is ENHRY and CDR2 SYGVKD. This CDR3 comprises 15 residues. The CDR3 here is CAISESQTLGNGYTF.

The rearrangement links TRBV3-1 to TRBJ2-2; the D call of TRBD1 rests on TCRdb alone, since no DNA is present to check it. The CDR3 is made up of 16 amino acids. The germline V gene encodes CDR1 LGHDT and CDR2 YNNKEL (reference sequence). The CDR3 spells CASSQGMGASTGELFF.

The rearrangement joins TRBV7-2 to TRBJ1-1. The CDR3 runs to 13 residues. CDR1 is SGHTA, CDR2 FQGNSA, per germline. The CDR3 spells CASSWGGGTEAFF.

The J gene is TRBJ2-2, the V gene TRBV29-1. Germline V gene sequence: CDR1 SQVTM, CDR2 ANQGSEA. This CDR3 spans 12 amino acids. The CDR3 is CSVVGFTGELFF.

The V gene is TRBV5-1, the J gene TRBJ1-1; TCRdb proposes TRBD1, but this gene call is untestable without DNA. The CDR3 consists of 13 residues. Germline lookup yields CDR1 SGHRS and CDR2 YFSETQ. This CDR3 is CASSATGYTEAFF. The entire variable domain, with the rest obtained from reference TRBV5-1 and TRBJ1-1, is as follows: KAGVTQTPRYLIKTRGQQVTLSCSPISGHRSVSWYQQTPGQGLQFLFEYFSETQRNKGNFPGRFSGRQFSNSRSEMNVSTLELGDSALYLCASSATGYTEAFFGQGTRLTVV.